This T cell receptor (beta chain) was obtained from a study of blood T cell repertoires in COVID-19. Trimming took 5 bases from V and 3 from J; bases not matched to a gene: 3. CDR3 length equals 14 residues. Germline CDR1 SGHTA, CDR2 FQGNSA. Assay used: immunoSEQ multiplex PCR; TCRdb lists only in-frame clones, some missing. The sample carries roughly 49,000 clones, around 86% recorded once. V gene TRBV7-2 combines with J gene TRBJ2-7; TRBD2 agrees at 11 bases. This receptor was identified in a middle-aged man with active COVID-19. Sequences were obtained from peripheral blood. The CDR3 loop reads CASSQGTSGYEQYF. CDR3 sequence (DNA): TGTGCCAGCAGCCAAGGGACTAGCGGCTACGAGCAGTACTTC.